One sample yielded the 30 T cell receptor beta chains listed below, sequenced in a study of CD8+ T cells in alopecia areata. Treatment of the sample: oral pan-JAK inhibitor, 5-10 mg twice daily. Isolated RNA was reverse transcribed into cDNA used as the sequencing template. Libraries were prepared by immunoSEQ multiplex PCR; TCRdb keeps only in-frame clonotypes and omits some of them. Of roughly 140,000 clones listed, roughly four fifths are singletons. Specimen: CD8+ T cells sorted from blood, collected at week 4, from a patient treated with tofacitinib. The receptors originated from a human donor with alopecia areata.

The chain joins TRBV11-2 to TRBJ2-3; unclear D gene. Per the germline V gene, CDR1 is SGHAT and CDR2 is FQNNGV. V lost 4 bases, J lost 1 base, and 12 bases lay in between. This CDR3 comprises 15 residues. This CDR3 reads CASSSTNRGTDTQYF. The CDR3 nucleotides are TGTGCCAGCAGCTCAACTAACCGAGGCACAGATACGCAGTATTTT.

The CDR3 sequence: CSARTSSEQYF. The CDR3 DNA reads as TGCAGTGCTAGAACTAGCTCCGAGCAGTACTTC. The chain recombines TRBV20-1 with TRBJ2-7; D is possibly TRBD2 (6 bases). The V gene's germline CDR1 is DFQATT and CDR2 SNEGSKA (reference sequence). The CDR3 runs to 11 residues. Trimming took 2 bases from V and 6 from J, leaving 8 bases between them.

The J gene is TRBJ2-7, the V gene TRBV6-6, with D hard to call. V lost 5 bases and J 5 bases, leaving 13 bases between the germline ends. The germline V gene encodes CDR1 MNHNY and CDR2 SVGAGI (reference sequence). The CDR3 spans 13 residues. For the CDR3, the DNA is TGTGCCAGCAGTCCCTTTGGGTACGACGAGCAGTACTTC. It yields the protein CASSPFGYDEQYF.

The rearrangement uses TRBV4-3 and TRBJ2-5; 8 positions agree with TRBD2. CDR1 and CDR2 (germline): LGHNA, YSLEER. Trimming took 0 bases from V and 5 from J; bases not matched to a gene: 11. The CDR3 totals 17 residues. Here the CDR3 reads CASSQDVAGGPRETQYF. The DNA of the CDR3 is TGCGCCAGCAGCCAAGATGTCGCGGGGGGTCCTAGGGAGACCCAGTACTTC.

The chain uses TRBV4-1 and TRBJ2-5, with D unresolved. The CDR3 is 17 residues long. With 4 bases removed from V and 2 bases from J, the gap between germline ends came to 20 bases. CDR1 is MGHRA, CDR2 YSYEKL, per germline. The DNA for the CDR3 is TGCGCCAGCAGCCCGAGCTCTATCGGCGACCCTCAAGAGACCCAGTACTTC. The encoded protein is CASSPSSIGDPQETQYF.

The gene calls are TRBV7-2 and TRBJ2-3, with 14 bases that match TRBD2. Germline-derived CDR1 and CDR2 are SGHTA and FQGNSA. This CDR3 region has 16 residues. The junction had 4 bases not matched to a gene; V was cut back by 6 bases and J by 2 bases. The CDR3 DNA is TGTGCCAGCAGTACGACTAGCGGGGGGGTCACAGATACGCAGTATTTT. Amino acid sequence: CASSTTSGGVTDTQYF. The variable domain in full, with the rest retrieved from reference TRBV7-2 and TRBJ2-3, is GAGVSQSPSNKVTEKGKDVELRCDPISGHTALYWYRQSLGQGLEFLIYFQGNSAPDKSGLPSDRFSAERTGGSVSTLTIQRTQQEDSAVYLCASSTTSGGVTDTQYFGPGTRLTVL.

This clone has just a few counts. The J gene is TRBJ2-3, the V gene TRBV27, with unresolved D. Germline V gives CDR1 MNHEY, CDR2 SMNVEV (reference sequence). CDR3 length: 18 residues. V was shortened by 6 bases and J by 2 bases, with 24 bases between the two germline ends. For the CDR3, the DNA is TGTGCCAGCAGCCCGAATATAAGGGTTCTGGAACCCACAGATACGCAGTATTTT. Protein sequence: CASSPNIRVLEPTDTQYF.

The chain couples TRBV7-6 to TRBJ2-7, with D hard to call. V lost 6 bases and J lost 0, with 12 bases in between. Per the germline V gene, CDR1 is SGHVS and CDR2 is FNYEAQ. The CDR3 length is 14 residues. CDR3 DNA sequence: TGTGCCAGCAGTCCAGGCGAGATCTCCTACGAGCAGTACTTC. This encodes CASSPGEISYEQYF.

CDR3 region: CASSPRTSGDSQETQYF. Written as DNA, the CDR3 is TGTGCCAGCTCACCCCGGACTAGCGGGGATTCTCAAGAGACCCAGTACTTC. The rearrangement links TRBV18 to TRBJ2-5; 12 bases agree with TRBD2. The CDR3 runs to 17 residues. V was pared by 3 bases and J by 2 bases, with 7 bases of the junction left unmatched. Germline-derived CDR1 and CDR2 are KGHSH and LQKENI.

This chain links TRBV5-1 with TRBJ2-7, with TRBD1 as a possible D gene (5 bases). Germline CDR1 is SGHRS and CDR2 is YFSETQ. The CDR3 totals 12 residues. Trimming took off 9 bases at V and 0 bases at J, with 10 bases between the two ends. The CDR3 reads CANDRDSYEQYF. For the CDR3, the DNA is TGCGCCAACGACAGAGACTCCTACGAGCAGTACTTC.

This chain links TRBV4-2 with TRBJ2-5; D is perhaps TRBD2 (7 bases). The germline gives CDR1 LGHNA, CDR2 YNFKEQ. V lost 4 bases to trimming and J lost 2 bases, with 17 bases between them. The CDR3 loop spans 16 amino acids. CDR3 coding DNA: TGTGCCAGCAGCCCTGGACTAGTTGGGACACAAGAGACCCAGTACTTC. It is translated as CASSPGLVGTQETQYF.

This clone is medium-sized. The rearrangement links TRBV27 to TRBJ2-3; TRBD2 aligns across 10 bases. The V segment lost 6 bases and the J segment 5 bases; nucleotides outside the gene matches: 11. This CDR3 has 16 amino acids. CDR1 and CDR2 (germline): MNHEY, SMNVEV (reference sequence). The CDR3 bases are TGTGCCAGCAGGCGATCCAGCGGGGGGGCGAAAGATACGCAGTATTTT. It codes for CASRRSSGGAKDTQYF.

The V gene is TRBV27, the J gene TRBJ2-7; TRBD2 aligns across 10 bases. Germline V lookup: CDR1 MNHEY, CDR2 SMNVEV (reference sequence). The CDR3 loop spans 15 amino acids. With 5 bases clipped from V and 2 bases from J, the junction kept 6 bases outside the gene matches. The CDR3 bases are TGTGCCAGCAGTACTTTAGCGGGGGGCGCCTACGAGCAGTACTTC. Translated, it gives CASSTLAGGAYEQYF.

The gene calls are TRBV5-1 and TRBJ2-1; 8 bases line up with TRBD1. V shed 4 bases, J shed 7 bases, and the junction held 10 bases outside the gene matches. Germline lookup yields CDR1 SGHRS and CDR2 YFSETQ. This CDR3 has 15 amino acids. The CDR3 is CASSEDRGQGNEQFF. CDR3 bases: TGCGCCAGCAGCGAAGACAGGGGTCAGGGGAATGAGCAGTTCTTC. Variable domain in full (rest from reference TRBV5-1 and TRBJ2-1): KAGVTQTPRYLIKTRGQQVTLSCSPISGHRSVSWYQQTPGQGLQFLFEYFSETQRNKGNFPGRFSGRQFSNSRSEMNVSTLELGDSALYLCASSEDRGQGNEQFFGPGTRLTVL.

V usage is TRBV5-1 and J usage is TRBJ2-7; maybe TRBD2 (5 bases). Germline V lookup: CDR1 SGHRS, CDR2 YFSETQ. V lost 5 bases, J lost 3 bases, and 12 bases lay in between. The CDR3 covers 13 residues. In DNA form, the CDR3 reads TGCGCCAGCAGGGCGACGGGAAACTACGAGCAGTACTTC. It encodes CASRATGNYEQYF.

CDR3 DNA: TGCGCCAGCAGCCAGAGGGGCCCGGCACAAGAGACCCAGTACTTC. Its protein product is CASSQRGPAQETQYF. V usage is TRBV4-1 and J usage is TRBJ2-5, with D possibly called TRBD1 or TRBD2 (5 bases each). This CDR3 has 15 amino acids. V shed 3 bases and J shed 2 bases, with 13 bases lying between them. In germline, CDR1 is MGHRA, CDR2 YSYEKL.

CDR3 bases: TGTGCCAGCAGCACGAGCGGGGCTCCAGCTTTCTTT. Translated: CASSTSGAPAFF. This chain connects TRBV9 to TRBJ1-1; D possibly corresponds to TRBD1 (5 bases). V lost 4 bases and J lost 10, with 14 bases in between. The CDR3 is 12 residues long. Germline assignment: CDR1 SGDLS and CDR2 YYNGEE.

Written as DNA, the CDR3 is TGTGCCAGCAGTTACTCGTCAGACTTACACCAAGAGACCCAGTACTTC. Translation: CASSYSSDLHQETQYF. The chain combines TRBV6-5 with TRBJ2-5; D remains ambiguous. Germline CDR1 reads MNHEY; CDR2 reads SVGAGI. The V end was cut by 0 bases, the J end by 0 bases, with 11 bases between. The CDR3 extends over 16 amino acids.

This chain uses TRBV27 with TRBJ2-7, with 9 nucleotides matching TRBD2. J was trimmed by 2 bases and V by 3 bases; bases with no gene match: 8. The CDR3 covers 16 residues. The germline V gene encodes CDR1 MNHEY and CDR2 SMNVEV (reference sequence). This CDR3 reads CASSFYSRGGPYEQYF. The CDR3 DNA reads TGTGCCAGCAGTTTCTACTCGCGGGGGGGCCCCTACGAGCAGTACTTC.

The rearrangement uses TRBV5-1 and TRBJ2-5; 13 nucleotides line up with TRBD2. J was trimmed by 0 bases and V by 1 base; bases with no gene match: 9. The CDR3 totals 19 residues. Germline V gives CDR1 SGHRS, CDR2 YFSETQ. CDR3 amino acids: CASSLRLTSGGPYQETQYF. In nucleotides, the CDR3 is TGCGCCAGCAGCTTGCGCCTGACTAGCGGGGGGCCGTACCAAGAGACCCAGTACTTC.

This clone was recorded a few times. The chain employs TRBV6-5 and TRBJ2-7; the D call may be TRBD1 or TRBD2 (5 bases each). The CDR3 covers 11 residues. Trimming took off 8 bases at V and 10 bases at J, with 15 bases between the two ends. Germline CDR1 reads MNHEY; CDR2 reads SVGAGI. The CDR3 bases are TGTGCCAGCCTCGGGGCCGACGGTCAGTACTTC. Its protein is CASLGADGQYF.

The chain has TRBV7-6 and TRBJ2-3; 12 positions match TRBD2. This CDR3 contains 16 residues. The germline V gene has CDR1 SGHVS and CDR2 FNYEAQ. The trim removed 1 base at V and 3 bases at J, leaving 2 bases unmatched. CDR3 bases: TGTGCCAGCAGCTTAGACCTAGCGGGGGGGACAGATACGCAGTATTTT. Translating it yields CASSLDLAGGTDTQYF.

This sequence joins TRBV15 and TRBJ2-1; D is ambiguous. V gave up 0 bases and J gave up 3 bases, with 15 bases separating them. CDR1 is LNHNV and CDR2 is YYDKDF in the germline V gene (reference sequence). This CDR3 contains 17 residues. The CDR3: CATSRDVVVAYYNEQFF. For the CDR3, the DNA is TGTGCCACCAGCAGAGATGTCGTGGTAGCATACTACAATGAGCAGTTCTTC.

This chain links TRBV4-1 with TRBJ2-1; maybe TRBD2 (6 bases). CDR1 and CDR2 from the germline V gene are MGHRA and YSYEKL. Trimming took off 4 bases at V and 2 bases at J, with 15 bases between the two ends. This CDR3 is built from 16 residues. The CDR3 is CASSLEPGLAYNEQFF. The CDR3 nucleotides are TGCGCCAGCAGCCTAGAACCGGGACTGGCCTACAATGAGCAGTTCTTC.

V and J are TRBV5-4 and TRBJ2-5, with 11 bases aligning to TRBD1. The J call is in doubt because the DNA end fits TRBJ2-7 better. Germline V CDR1 and CDR2: SGHNT, YYREEE (reference sequence). CDR3 length: 15 residues. Here the CDR3 reads CASSDGTGGSYEQYF. CDR3 bases: TGTGCCAGCAGTGATGGGACAGGGGGGTCGTACGAGCAGTACTTC.

Concerning this clone: At one end, the junction sequence differs from germline, possibly due to a read error. The chain joins TRBV10-3 to TRBJ2-7; TRBD1 aligns across 7 bases. Germline CDR1 ENHRY, CDR2 SYGVKD. The CDR3 length is 15 residues. The CDR3 DNA reads as TGTGCCAGCAGTACAGGGGCCTCAAGCTCCTACGAGCAGTACTTC. This gives the protein CASSTGASSSYEQYF.

The V and J genes are TRBV7-9 and TRBJ2-1; 8 nucleotides agree with TRBD1. The CDR3 covers 14 residues. In germline, CDR1 is SEHNR, CDR2 FQNEAQ (reference sequence). With V trimmed by 8 bases and J by 4 bases, 7 bases remained unmatched. CDR3: CASPTGGSYNEQFF. For the CDR3, the DNA is TGTGCCAGCCCAACAGGGGGGTCTTACAATGAGCAGTTCTTC.

The chain links TRBV13 to TRBJ2-5; D is undetermined. The CDR3 is made up of 13 amino acids. V was clipped by 2 bases and J by 5 bases, with 9 bases between them. Germline V lookup: CDR1 PRHDT, CDR2 FYEKMQ (reference sequence). The CDR3 DNA is TGTGCCAGCAGCTTACGCGCGTGGGAGACCCAGTACTTC. Residues: CASSLRAWETQYF.

This chain links TRBV10-2 with TRBJ2-7; D not certain. CDR1 is WSHSY and CDR2 is SAAADI in the germline V gene. V was cut by 3 bases and J by 4 bases, with 4 bases left in between. This CDR3 contains 11 residues. The CDR3 loop is CASSDSYEQYF. CDR3 in DNA: TGCGCCAGCAGTGACAGTTACGAGCAGTACTTC.

This chain connects TRBV10-1 to TRBJ2-7, with a weak D call TRBD2 (6 bases). Between the trimmed V and J ends, which lost 5 bases and 2 bases, there was a span of 10 bases. Per germline, CDR1 WNHNN and CDR2 SYGVQD (reference sequence). The CDR3 is made up of 13 amino acids. The CDR3 region has the DNA TGCGCCAGCAGTCCGGGGGTAGCCTACGAGCAGTACTTC. This translates into CASSPGVAYEQYF.